This T cell receptor (beta chain) was identified during a study of blood T cell repertoires in COVID-19. Study context: PBMCs, B-cell-depleted T cells, or T cells were the source of the cDNA or gDNA that made up the material.

CDR1 is SNHLY and CDR2 is FYNNEI in the germline V gene. The CDR3 covers 13 residues. V was pared by 7 bases and J by 1 base, with 2 bases of the junction left unmatched. Comment on this clone: This same CDR3 is encoded by further DNA sequences in the sample.

In the original processing: Reference gene primer amplification yielded estimated nucleated cell counts. Method: immunoSEQ multiplex PCR; TCRdb's copy keeps in-frame clones and lacks some. For V, J and clone size, that table is used; D and trimming come from the DNA. The sample shows roughly 150,000 clones, 84% of them seen only once. This TCR was recovered from a woman aged 50 to 60 with acute or convalescent COVID-19. Specimen: peripheral blood. The chain links TRBV2 to TRBJ2-3; 7 bases are a match to TRBD2. CDR3 residues: CASTGLGTDTQYF. The DNA of the CDR3 is TGTGCCAGCACCGGACTAGGCACAGATACGCAGTATTTT. The complete variable domain, with remaining parts taken from reference TRBV2 and TRBJ2-3, reads EPEVTQTPSHQVTQMGQEVILRCVPISNHLYFYWYRQILGQKVEFLVSFYNNEISEKSEIFDDQFSVERPDGSNFTLKIRSTKLEDSAMYFCASTGLGTDTQYFGPGTRLTVL.